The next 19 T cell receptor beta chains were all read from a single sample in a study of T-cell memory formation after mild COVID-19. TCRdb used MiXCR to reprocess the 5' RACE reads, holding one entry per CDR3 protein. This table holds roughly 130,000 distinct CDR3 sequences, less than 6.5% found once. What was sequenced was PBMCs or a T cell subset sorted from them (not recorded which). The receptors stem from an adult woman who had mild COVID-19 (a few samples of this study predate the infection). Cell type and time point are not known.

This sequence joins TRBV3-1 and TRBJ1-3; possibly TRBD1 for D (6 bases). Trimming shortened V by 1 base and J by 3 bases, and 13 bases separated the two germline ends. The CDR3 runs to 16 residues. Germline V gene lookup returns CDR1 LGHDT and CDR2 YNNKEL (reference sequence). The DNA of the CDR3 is TGTGCCAGCAGCCAAGCCCTAGGGGGGTATGGAAACACCATATATTTT. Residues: CASSQALGGYGNTIYF.

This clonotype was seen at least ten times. CDR3 coding DNA: TGTGCCACCAGTGACCCGGGACCGTCAAGGTCCCCAGATACGCAGTATTTT. Translated, it gives CATSDPGPSRSPDTQYF. This sequence joins TRBV24-1 and TRBJ2-3; D might be TRBD1 or TRBD2, each matching 5 bases. Trimming stripped 4 bases from V and 4 bases from J, with 20 bases between. Germline V gives CDR1 KGHDR, CDR2 SFDVKD. The CDR3 consists of 17 residues.

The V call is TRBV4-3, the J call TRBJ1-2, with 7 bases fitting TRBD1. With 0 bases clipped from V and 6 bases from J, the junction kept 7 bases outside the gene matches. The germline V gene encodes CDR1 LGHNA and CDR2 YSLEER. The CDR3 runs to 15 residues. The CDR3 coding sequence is TGCGCCAGCAGCCAAGAACAGGGGTTTTCTCATGGCTACACCTTC. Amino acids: CASSQEQGFSHGYTF.

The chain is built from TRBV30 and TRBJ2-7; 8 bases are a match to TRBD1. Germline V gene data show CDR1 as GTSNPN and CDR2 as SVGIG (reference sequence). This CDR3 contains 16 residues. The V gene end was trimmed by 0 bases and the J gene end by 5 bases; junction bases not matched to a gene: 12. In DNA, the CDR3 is TGTGCCTGGAGTGTAGGGTGGCAGGGGGCGCGTCACGAGCAGTACTTC. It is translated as CAWSVGWQGARHEQYF.

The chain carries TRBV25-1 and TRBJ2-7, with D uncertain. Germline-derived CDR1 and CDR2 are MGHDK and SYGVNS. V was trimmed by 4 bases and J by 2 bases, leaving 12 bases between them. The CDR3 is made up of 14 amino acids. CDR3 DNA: TGTGCCAGCAGTGCCCCACACAATCCCTACGAGCAGTACTTC. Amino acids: CASSAPHNPYEQYF.

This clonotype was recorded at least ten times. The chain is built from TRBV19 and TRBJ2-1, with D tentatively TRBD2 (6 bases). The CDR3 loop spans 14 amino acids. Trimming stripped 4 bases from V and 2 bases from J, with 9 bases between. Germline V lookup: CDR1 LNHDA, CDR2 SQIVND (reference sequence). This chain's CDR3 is CASSRDSAYNEQFF. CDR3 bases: TGTGCCAGTAGTAGGGACTCTGCCTACAATGAGCAGTTCTTC.

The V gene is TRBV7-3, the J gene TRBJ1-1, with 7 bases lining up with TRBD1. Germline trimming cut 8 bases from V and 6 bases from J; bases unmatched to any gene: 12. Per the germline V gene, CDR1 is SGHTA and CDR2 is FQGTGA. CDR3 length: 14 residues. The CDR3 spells CASATGEGWAEAFF. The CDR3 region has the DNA TGTGCCAGCGCCACAGGGGAGGGTTGGGCTGAAGCTTTCTTT.

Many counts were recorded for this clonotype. The CDR3 here is CASSQRGYSTDTQYF. CDR3 nucleotides: TGTGCCAGCAGCCAAAGGGGGTATAGCACAGATACGCAGTATTTT. The chain joins TRBV4-2 to TRBJ2-3; TRBD1 might be the D (6 bases). The CDR3 is 15 residues long. V was clipped by 2 bases and J by 0 bases, with 9 bases between them. Germline V CDR1 and CDR2: LGHNA, YNFKEQ.

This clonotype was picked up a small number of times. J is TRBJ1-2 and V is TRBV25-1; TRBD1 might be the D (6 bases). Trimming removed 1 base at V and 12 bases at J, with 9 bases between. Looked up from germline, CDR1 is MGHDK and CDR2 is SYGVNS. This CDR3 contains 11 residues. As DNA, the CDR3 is TGTGCCAGCAGTGAATGGGGGGGCCACACCTTC. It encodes CASSEWGGHTF.

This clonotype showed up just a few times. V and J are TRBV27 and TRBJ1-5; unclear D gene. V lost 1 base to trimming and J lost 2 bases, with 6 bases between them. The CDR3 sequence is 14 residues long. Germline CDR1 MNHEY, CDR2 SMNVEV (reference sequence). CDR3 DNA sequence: TGTGCCAGCAGTTTATTAGGCGGCAATCAGCCCCAGCATTTT. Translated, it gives CASSLLGGNQPQHF.

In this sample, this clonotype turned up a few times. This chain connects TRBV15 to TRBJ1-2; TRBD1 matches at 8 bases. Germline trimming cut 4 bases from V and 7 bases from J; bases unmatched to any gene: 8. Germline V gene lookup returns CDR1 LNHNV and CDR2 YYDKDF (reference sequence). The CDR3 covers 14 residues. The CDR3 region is CATSKGQERSGYTF. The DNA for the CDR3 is TGTGCCACCAGCAAGGGACAGGAGAGAAGTGGCTACACCTTC.

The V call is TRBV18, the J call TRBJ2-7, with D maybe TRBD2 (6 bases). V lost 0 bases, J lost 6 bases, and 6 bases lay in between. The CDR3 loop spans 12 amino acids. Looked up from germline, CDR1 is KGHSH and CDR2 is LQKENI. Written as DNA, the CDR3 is TGTGCCAGCTCACCACCCGGGGGCGAGCAGTACTTC. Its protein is CASSPPGGEQYF.

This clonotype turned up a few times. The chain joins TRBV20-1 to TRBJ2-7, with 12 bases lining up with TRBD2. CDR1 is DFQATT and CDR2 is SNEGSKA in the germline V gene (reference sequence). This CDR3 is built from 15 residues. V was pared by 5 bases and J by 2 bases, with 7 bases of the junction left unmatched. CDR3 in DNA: TGCAGTGCTCCCACTAGCGGGGGGTCGGCCTACGAGCAGTACTTC. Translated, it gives CSAPTSGGSAYEQYF.

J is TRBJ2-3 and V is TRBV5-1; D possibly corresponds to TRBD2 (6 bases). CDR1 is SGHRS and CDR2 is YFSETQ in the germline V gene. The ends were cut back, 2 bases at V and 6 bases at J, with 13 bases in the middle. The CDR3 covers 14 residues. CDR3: CASSFGREADTQYF. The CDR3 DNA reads TGCGCCAGCAGCTTTGGCAGGGAGGCGGATACGCAGTATTTT.

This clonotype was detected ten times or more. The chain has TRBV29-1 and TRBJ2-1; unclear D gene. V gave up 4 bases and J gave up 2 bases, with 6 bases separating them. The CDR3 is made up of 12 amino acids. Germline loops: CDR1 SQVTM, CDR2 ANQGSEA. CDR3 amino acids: CSVGRPYNEQFF. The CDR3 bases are TGCAGCGTTGGGCGTCCCTACAATGAGCAGTTCTTC.

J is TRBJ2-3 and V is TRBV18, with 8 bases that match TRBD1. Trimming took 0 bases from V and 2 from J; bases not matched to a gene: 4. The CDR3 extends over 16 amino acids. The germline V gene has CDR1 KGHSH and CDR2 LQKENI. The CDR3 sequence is CASSPPDRAHTDTQYF. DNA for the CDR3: TGTGCCAGCTCACCACCGGACAGGGCCCACACAGATACGCAGTATTTT.

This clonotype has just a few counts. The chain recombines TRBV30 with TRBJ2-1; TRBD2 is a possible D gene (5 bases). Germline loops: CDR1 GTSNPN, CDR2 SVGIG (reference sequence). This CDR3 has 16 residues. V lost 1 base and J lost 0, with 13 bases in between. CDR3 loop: CAWSGARRSSYNEQFF. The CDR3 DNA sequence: TGTGCCTGGAGTGGGGCGCGGAGGAGCTCCTACAATGAGCAGTTCTTC.

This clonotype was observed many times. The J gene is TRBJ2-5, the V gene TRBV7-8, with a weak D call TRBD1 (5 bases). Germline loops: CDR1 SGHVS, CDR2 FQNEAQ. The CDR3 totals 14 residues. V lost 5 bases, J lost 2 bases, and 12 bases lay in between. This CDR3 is CASSTRGLQETQYF. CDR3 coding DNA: TGTGCCAGCAGCACAAGGGGCCTACAAGAGACCCAGTACTTC.

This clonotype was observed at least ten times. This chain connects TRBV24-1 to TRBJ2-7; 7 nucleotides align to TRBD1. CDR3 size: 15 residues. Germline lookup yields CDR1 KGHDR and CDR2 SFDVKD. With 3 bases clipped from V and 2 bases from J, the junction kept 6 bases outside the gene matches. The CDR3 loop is CATSDPRDRTYEQYF. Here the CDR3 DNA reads TGTGCCACCAGTGATCCAAGGGACAGAACCTACGAGCAGTACTTC.